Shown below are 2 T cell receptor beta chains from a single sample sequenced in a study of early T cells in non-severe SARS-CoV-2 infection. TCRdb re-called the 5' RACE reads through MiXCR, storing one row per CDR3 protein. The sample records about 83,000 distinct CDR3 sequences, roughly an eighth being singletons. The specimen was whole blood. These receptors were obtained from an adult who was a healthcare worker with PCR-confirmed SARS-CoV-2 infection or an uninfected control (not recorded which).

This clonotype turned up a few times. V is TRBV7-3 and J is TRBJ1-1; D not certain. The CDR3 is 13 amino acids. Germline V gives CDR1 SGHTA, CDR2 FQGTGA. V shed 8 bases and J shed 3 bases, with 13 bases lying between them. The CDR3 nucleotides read TGTGCCAGCGCAAATCGGGGAGACACTGAAGCTTTCTTT. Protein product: CASANRGDTEAFF.

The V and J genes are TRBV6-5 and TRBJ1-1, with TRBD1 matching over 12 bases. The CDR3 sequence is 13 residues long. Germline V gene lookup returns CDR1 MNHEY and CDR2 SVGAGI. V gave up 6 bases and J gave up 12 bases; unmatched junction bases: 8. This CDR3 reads CASSLRDRGRTFF. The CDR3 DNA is TGTGCCAGCAGCCTCCGGGACAGGGGGCGAACTTTCTTT.